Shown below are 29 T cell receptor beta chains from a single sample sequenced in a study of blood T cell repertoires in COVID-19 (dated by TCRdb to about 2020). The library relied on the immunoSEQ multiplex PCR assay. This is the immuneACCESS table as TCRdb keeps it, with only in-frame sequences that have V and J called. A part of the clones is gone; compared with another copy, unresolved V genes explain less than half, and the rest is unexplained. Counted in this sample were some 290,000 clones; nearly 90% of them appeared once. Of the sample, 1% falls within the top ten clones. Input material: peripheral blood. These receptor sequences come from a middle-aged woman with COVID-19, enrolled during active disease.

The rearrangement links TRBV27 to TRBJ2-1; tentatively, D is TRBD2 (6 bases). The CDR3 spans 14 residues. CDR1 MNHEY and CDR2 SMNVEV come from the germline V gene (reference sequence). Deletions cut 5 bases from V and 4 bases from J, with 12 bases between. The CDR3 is CASSVPGRYNEQFF. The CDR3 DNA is TGTGCCAGCAGTGTGCCCGGGAGATACAATGAGCAGTTCTTC.

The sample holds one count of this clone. The CDR3 spells CASSLLGRGQGGYTF. CDR3 nucleotide sequence: TGTGCCAGCAGCCTCCTAGGCAGGGGGCAGGGTGGCTACACCTTC. The chain employs TRBV5-4 and TRBJ1-2, with 8 bases matching TRBD1. The CDR3 has 15 amino acids. Looked up from germline, CDR1 is SGHNT and CDR2 is YYREEE (reference sequence). V was pared by 4 bases and J by 7 bases, with 12 bases of the junction left unmatched. The full variable domain, completed using reference TRBV5-4 and TRBJ1-2, is ETGVTQSPTHLIKTRGQQVTLRCSSQSGHNTVSWYQQALGQGPQFIFQYYREEENGRGNFPPRFSGLQFPNYSSELNVNALELDDSALYLCASSLLGRGQGGYTFGSGTRLTVV.

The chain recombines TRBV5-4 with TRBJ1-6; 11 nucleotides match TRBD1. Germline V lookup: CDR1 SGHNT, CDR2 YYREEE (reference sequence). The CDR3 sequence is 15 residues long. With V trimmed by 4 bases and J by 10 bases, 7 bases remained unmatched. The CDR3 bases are TGTGCCAGCAGCCAGGGGACAGGGGGTTTGTCACCCCTCCACTTT. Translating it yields CASSQGTGGLSPLHF.

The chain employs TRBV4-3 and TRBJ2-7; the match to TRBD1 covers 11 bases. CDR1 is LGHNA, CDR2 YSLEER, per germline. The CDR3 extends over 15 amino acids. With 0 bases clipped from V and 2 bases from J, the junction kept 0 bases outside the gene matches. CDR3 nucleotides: TGCGCCAGCAGCCAAGAGGGACAGGGGGCCTACGAGCAGTACTTC. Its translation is CASSQEGQGAYEQYF.

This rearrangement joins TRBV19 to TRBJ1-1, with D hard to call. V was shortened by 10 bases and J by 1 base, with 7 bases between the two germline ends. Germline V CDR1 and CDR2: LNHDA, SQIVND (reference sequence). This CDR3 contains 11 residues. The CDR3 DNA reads TGTGCCATACAGAGGAACACTGAAGCTTTCTTT. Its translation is CAIQRNTEAFF.

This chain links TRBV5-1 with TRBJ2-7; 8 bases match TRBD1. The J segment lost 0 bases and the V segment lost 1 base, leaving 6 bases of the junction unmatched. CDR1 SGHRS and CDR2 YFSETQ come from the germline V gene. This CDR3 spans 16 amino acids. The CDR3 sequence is CASSLRQGAFSYEQYF. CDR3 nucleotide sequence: TGCGCCAGCAGCTTGAGGCAGGGGGCCTTCTCCTACGAGCAGTACTTC. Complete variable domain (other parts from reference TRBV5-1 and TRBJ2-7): KAGVTQTPRYLIKTRGQQVTLSCSPISGHRSVSWYQQTPGQGLQFLFEYFSETQRNKGNFPGRFSGRQFSNSRSEMNVSTLELGDSALYLCASSLRQGAFSYEQYFGPGTRLTVT.

CDR3 sequence: CASSTDQGLGNSNQPQHF. The CDR3, as DNA: TGTGCCAGTAGTACAGACCAGGGTTTGGGGAATAGCAATCAGCCCCAGCATTTT. The gene calls are TRBV19 and TRBJ1-5, with TRBD1 as a possible D gene (5 bases). This CDR3 contains 18 residues. Germline CDR1 reads LNHDA; CDR2 reads SQIVND (reference sequence). The ends were cut back, 4 bases at V and 0 bases at J, with 19 bases in the middle.

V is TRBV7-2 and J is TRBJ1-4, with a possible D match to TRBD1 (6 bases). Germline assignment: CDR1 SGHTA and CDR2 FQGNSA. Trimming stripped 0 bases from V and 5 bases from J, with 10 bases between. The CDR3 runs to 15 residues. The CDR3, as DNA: TGTGCCAGCAGCTTAGCTGTGGGGGCGAATGAAAAACTGTTTTTT. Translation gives CASSLAVGANEKLFF. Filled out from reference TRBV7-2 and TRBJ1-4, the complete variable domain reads GAGVSQSPSNKVTEKGKDVELRCDPISGHTALYWYRQSLGQGLEFLIYFQGNSAPDKSGLPSDRFSAERTGGSVSTLTIQRTQQEDSAVYLCASSLAVGANEKLFFGSGTQLSVL.

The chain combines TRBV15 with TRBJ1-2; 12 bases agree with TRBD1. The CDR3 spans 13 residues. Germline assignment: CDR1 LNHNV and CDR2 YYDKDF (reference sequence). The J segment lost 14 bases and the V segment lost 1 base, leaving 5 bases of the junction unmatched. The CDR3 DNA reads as TGTGCCACCAGCAGAGCGGGACAGGGGGCGCGGACCTTC. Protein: CATSRAGQGARTF.

The CDR3 here is CASSLALPGVPGEKLFF. The CDR3, as DNA: TGTGCCAGCAGCTTAGCCCTACCAGGGGTCCCAGGGGAAAAACTGTTTTTT. The V call is TRBV7-2, the J call TRBJ1-4, with a weak D call TRBD1 (6 bases). Germline V gene data show CDR1 as SGHTA and CDR2 as FQGNSA. The V and J ends lost 0 bases and 8 bases respectively, with 19 bases between them. The CDR3 is 17 residues long.

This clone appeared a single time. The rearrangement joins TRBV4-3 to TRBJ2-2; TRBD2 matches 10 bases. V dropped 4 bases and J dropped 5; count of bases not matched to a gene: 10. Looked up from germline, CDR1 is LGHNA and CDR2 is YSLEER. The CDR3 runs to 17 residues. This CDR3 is CASSRKLAGEETGELFF. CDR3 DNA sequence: TGCGCCAGCAGCCGAAAGCTAGCGGGAGAAGAAACCGGGGAGCTGTTTTTT.

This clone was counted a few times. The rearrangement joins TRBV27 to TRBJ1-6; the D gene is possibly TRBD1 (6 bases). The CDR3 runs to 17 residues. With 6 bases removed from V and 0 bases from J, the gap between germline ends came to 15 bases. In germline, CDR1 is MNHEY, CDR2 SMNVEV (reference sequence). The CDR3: CASRRDTLSSYNSPLHF. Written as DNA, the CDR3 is TGTGCCAGCAGAAGGGACACCCTGAGCTCCTATAATTCACCCCTCCACTTT.

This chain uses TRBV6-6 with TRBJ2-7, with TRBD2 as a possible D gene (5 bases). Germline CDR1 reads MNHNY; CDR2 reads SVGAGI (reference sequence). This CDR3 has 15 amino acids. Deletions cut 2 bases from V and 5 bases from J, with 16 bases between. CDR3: CASSYAGQRVHEQYF. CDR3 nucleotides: TGTGCCAGCAGTTACGCCGGGCAGAGGGTGCACGAGCAGTACTTC.

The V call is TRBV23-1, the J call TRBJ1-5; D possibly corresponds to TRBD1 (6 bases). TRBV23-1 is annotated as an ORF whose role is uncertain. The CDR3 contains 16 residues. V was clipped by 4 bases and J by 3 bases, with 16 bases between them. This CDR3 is CASSPPGHSVNQPQHF. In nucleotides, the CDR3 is TGCGCCAGCAGTCCCCCGGGACACAGTGTCAATCAGCCCCAGCATTTT.

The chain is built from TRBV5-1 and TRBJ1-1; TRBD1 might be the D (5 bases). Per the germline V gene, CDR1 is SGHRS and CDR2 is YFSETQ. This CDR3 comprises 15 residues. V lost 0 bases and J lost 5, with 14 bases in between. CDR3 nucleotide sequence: TGCGCCAGCAGCTTGGTAGAGGGGCGGGGGACTGAAGCTTTCTTT. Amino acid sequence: CASSLVEGRGTEAFF.

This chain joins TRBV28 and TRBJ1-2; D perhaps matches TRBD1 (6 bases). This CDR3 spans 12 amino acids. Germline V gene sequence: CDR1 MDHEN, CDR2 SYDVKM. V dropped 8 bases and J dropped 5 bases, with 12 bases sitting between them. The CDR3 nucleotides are TGTGCCAGCTCCTCTCAGGGGTATGGCTACACCTTC. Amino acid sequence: CASSSQGYGYTF.

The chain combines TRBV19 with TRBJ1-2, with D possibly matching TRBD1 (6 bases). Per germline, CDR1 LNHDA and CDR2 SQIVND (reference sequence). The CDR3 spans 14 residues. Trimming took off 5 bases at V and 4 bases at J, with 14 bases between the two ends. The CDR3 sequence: CASSPRTVPYGYTF. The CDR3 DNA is TGTGCCAGTAGTCCGAGGACAGTTCCCTATGGCTACACCTTC.

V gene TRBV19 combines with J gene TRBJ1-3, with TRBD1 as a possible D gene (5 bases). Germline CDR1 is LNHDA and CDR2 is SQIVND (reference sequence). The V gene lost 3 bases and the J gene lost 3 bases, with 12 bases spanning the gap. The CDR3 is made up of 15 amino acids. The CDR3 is CASSMGQGFGNTIYF. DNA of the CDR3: TGTGCCAGTAGTATGGGTCAGGGATTTGGAAACACCATATATTTT. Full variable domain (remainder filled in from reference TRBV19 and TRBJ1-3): DGGITQSPKYLFRKEGQNVTLSCEQNLNHDAMYWYRQDPGQGLRLIYYSQIVNDFQKGDIAEGYSVSREKKESFPLTVTSAQKNPTAFYLCASSMGQGFGNTIYFGEGSWLTVV.

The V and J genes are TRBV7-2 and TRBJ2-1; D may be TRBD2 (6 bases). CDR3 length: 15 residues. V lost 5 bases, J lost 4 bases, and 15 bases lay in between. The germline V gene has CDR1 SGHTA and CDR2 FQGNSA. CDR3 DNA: TGTGCCAGCAGCCGGGACTCCCCATTTTACAATGAGCAGTTCTTC. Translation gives CASSRDSPFYNEQFF.

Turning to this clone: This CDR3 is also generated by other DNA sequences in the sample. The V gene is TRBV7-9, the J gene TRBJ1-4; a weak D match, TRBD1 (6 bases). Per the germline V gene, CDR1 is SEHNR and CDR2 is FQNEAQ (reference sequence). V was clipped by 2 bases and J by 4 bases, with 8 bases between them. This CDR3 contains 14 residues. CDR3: CASSLTGFNEKLFF. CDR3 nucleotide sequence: TGTGCCAGCAGCTTAACAGGGTTTAATGAAAAACTGTTTTTT.

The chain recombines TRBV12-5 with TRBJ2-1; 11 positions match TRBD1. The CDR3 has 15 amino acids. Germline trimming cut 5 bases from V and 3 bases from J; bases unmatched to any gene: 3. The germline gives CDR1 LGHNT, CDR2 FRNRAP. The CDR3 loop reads CASGAGTGGYNEQFF. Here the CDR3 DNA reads TGTGCTAGTGGTGCCGGGACAGGGGGCTACAATGAGCAGTTCTTC.

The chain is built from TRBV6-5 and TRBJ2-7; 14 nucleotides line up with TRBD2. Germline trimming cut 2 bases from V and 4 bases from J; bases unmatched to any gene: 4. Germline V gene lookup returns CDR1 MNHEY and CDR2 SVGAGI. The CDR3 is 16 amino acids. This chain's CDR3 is CASSYPRTSGRYEQYF. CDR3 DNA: TGTGCCAGCAGTTACCCTCGGACTAGCGGGAGGTACGAGCAGTACTTC.

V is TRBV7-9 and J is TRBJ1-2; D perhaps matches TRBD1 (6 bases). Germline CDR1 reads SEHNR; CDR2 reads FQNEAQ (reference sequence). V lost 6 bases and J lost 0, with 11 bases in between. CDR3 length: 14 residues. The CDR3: CASRGADTNYGYTF. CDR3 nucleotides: TGTGCCAGCAGGGGGGCGGATACTAACTATGGCTACACCTTC. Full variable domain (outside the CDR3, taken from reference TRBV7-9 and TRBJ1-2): DTGVSQNPRHKITKRGQNVTFRCDPISEHNRLYWYRQTLGQGPEFLTYFQNEAQLEKSRLLSDRFSAERPKGSFSTLEIQRTEQGDSAMYLCASRGADTNYGYTFGSGTRLTVV.

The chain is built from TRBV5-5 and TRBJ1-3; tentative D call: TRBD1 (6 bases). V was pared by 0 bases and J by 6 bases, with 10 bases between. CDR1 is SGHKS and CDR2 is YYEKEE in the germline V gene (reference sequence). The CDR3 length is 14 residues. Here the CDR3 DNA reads TGTGCCAGCAGCTTGGCGGGACACTTAAACACCATATATTTT. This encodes CASSLAGHLNTIYF. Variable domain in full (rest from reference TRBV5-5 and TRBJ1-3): DAGVTQSPTHLIKTRGQQVTLRCSPISGHKSVSWYQQVLGQGPQFIFQYYEKEERGRGNFPDRFSARQFPNYSSELNVNALLLGDSALYLCASSLAGHLNTIYFGEGSWLTVV.

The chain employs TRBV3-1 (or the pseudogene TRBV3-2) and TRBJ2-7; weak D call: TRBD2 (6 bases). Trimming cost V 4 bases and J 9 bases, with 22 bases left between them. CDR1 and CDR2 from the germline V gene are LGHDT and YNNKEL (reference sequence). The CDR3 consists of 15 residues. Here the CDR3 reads CASSPRGSENNGQYF. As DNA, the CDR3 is TGTGCCAGCAGCCCGCGGGGTAGCGAAAACAATGGGCAGTACTTC.

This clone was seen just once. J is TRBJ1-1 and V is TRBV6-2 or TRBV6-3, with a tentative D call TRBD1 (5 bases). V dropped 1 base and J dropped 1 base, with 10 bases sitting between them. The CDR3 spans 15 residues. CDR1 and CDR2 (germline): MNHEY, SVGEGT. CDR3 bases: TGTGCCAGCAGTTACTTGGGGCCGACGAACACTGAAGCTTTCTTT. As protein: CASSYLGPTNTEAFF.

CDR3 amino acids: CASSVAHADSNQPQHF. The CDR3 DNA is TGTGCCAGCAGCGTTGCCCATGCGGATAGCAATCAGCCCCAGCATTTT. The rearrangement joins TRBV7-9 to TRBJ1-5, with D uncertain. The CDR3 contains 16 residues. Germline loops: CDR1 SEHNR, CDR2 FQNEAQ (reference sequence). The V end was cut by 5 bases, the J end by 0 bases, with 14 bases between. The entire variable domain, with the rest obtained from reference TRBV7-9 and TRBJ1-5, is as follows: DTGVSQNPRHKITKRGQNVTFRCDPISEHNRLYWYRQTLGQGPEFLTYFQNEAQLEKSRLLSDRFSAERPKGSFSTLEIQRTEQGDSAMYLCASSVAHADSNQPQHFGDGTRLSIL.

CDR3 in DNA: TGTGCCAGCAGTGAAGGGTCAAGGCAACAGGTAGCTTTCTTT. This codes for CASSEGSRQQVAFF. This chain links TRBV2 with TRBJ1-1, with D perhaps TRBD1 (5 bases). Trimming removed 1 base from V and 10 bases from J, with 16 bases in between. Germline V gene sequence: CDR1 SNHLY, CDR2 FYNNEI. The CDR3 extends over 14 amino acids.

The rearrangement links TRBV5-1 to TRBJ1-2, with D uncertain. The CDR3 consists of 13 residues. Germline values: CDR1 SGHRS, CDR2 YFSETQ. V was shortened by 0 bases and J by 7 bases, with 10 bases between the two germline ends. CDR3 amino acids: CASSLAMRSGYTF. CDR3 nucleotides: TGCGCCAGCAGCTTGGCAATGCGGTCTGGCTACACCTTC.